A single sample gave rise to the 18 T cell receptor beta chains below, sequenced in a study of blood T cell repertoires in COVID-19. TCRdb's table, derived via immunoSEQ multiplex PCR, lists solely in-frame clones and lacks some. The sample holds fewer than 200,000 clones, about 83% seen once. Input material: PBMCs or T cells enriched from blood (not recorded which). All receptors derive from a woman aged 50 to 60 in a cohort exposed to, infected with or recovered from COVID-19 (not recorded which).

J is TRBJ1-2 and V is TRBV29-1; 7 positions match TRBD1. The CDR3 totals 14 residues. Per the germline V gene, CDR1 is SQVTM and CDR2 is ANQGSEA. V lost 1 base to trimming and J lost 3 bases; unmatched junction nucleotides: 5. As DNA, the CDR3 is TGCAGCGTTGAAGTGTGGGACAGAGACTATGGCTACACCTTC. Amino acid sequence: CSVEVWDRDYGYTF.

V is TRBV28 and J is TRBJ2-7; TRBD1 agrees at 7 bases. Looked up from germline, CDR1 is MDHEN and CDR2 is SYDVKM. CDR3 length: 12 amino acids. Germline trimming cut 5 bases from V and 7 bases from J; bases unmatched to any gene: 5. The CDR3 coding sequence is TGTGCCAGCAGTATGACAGGGAATGAGCAGTACTTC. This gives the protein CASSMTGNEQYF.

The genes are TRBV19 and TRBJ1-6; D is perhaps TRBD1 (6 bases). The germline V gene encodes CDR1 LNHDA and CDR2 SQIVND (reference sequence). The ends were cut back, 3 bases at V and 5 bases at J, with 8 bases in the middle. This CDR3 has 14 amino acids. The CDR3 is CASSIRDNNSPLHF. CDR3 nucleotides: TGTGCCAGTAGTATCAGGGACAATAATTCACCCCTCCACTTT.

This sequence joins TRBV15 and TRBJ2-2; TRBD1 might be the D (6 bases). Trimming left V 1 base short and J 1 base short, with 7 bases between. The CDR3 covers 15 residues. The V gene's germline CDR1 is LNHNV and CDR2 YYDKDF (reference sequence). The CDR3: CATSRGGQNTGELFF. The CDR3 DNA reads as TGTGCCACCAGCAGAGGGGGACAGAACACCGGGGAGCTGTTTTTT.

The rearrangement joins TRBV5-1 to TRBJ2-7; 9 bases align to TRBD1. The CDR3 length is 15 residues. Germline V CDR1 and CDR2: SGHRS, YFSETQ. J lost 4 bases, V lost 2 bases, and 7 bases had no gene match. In DNA, the CDR3 is TGCGCCAGCAGCTTAGGGACAGGGAGAGGGTACGAGCAGTACTTC. Protein sequence: CASSLGTGRGYEQYF.

The chain couples TRBV7-9 to TRBJ1-4; a possible D gene is TRBD1 (5 bases). Per germline, CDR1 SEHNR and CDR2 FQNEAQ (reference sequence). V lost 3 bases and J lost 0, with 8 bases in between. The CDR3 consists of 15 residues. The CDR3 loop is CASSFSTATNEKLFF. The CDR3 DNA follows: TGTGCCAGCAGCTTCTCGACAGCAACTAATGAAAAACTGTTTTTT. The full variable domain, completed using reference TRBV7-9 and TRBJ1-4, is DTGVSQNPRHKITKRGQNVTFRCDPISEHNRLYWYRQTLGQGPEFLTYFQNEAQLEKSRLLSDRFSAERPKGSFSTLEIQRTEQGDSAMYLCASSFSTATNEKLFFGSGTQLSVL.

Written as DNA, the CDR3 is TGTGCCAGCAGTCCAGTGTTAGCCAAAAACATTCAGTACTTC. Encoded protein: CASSPVLAKNIQYF. The rearrangement joins TRBV6-6 to TRBJ2-4; D ambiguous. The germline V and J ends were trimmed by 5 bases and 0 bases, with 8 bases remaining between them. The V gene's germline CDR1 is MNHNY and CDR2 SVGAGI (reference sequence). The length of the CDR3 is 14 residues.

The chain joins TRBV28 to TRBJ2-1, with TRBD2 identical over 15 bases. The CDR3 covers 15 residues. Per germline, CDR1 MDHEN and CDR2 SYDVKM. V lost 7 bases to trimming and J lost 9 bases; unmatched junction nucleotides: 7. The CDR3: CASTPGLAGGGEQFF. The CDR3 region has the DNA TGTGCCAGCACACCGGGACTAGCGGGAGGTGGTGAGCAGTTCTTC.

V gene TRBV19 combines with J gene TRBJ2-1; TRBD2 matches 14 bases. Germline-derived CDR1 and CDR2 are LNHDA and SQIVND (reference sequence). The CDR3 contains 15 residues. Germline trimming cut 7 bases from V and 5 bases from J; bases unmatched to any gene: 4. CDR3 sequence: CASKTGLAGDNEQFF. The DNA for the CDR3 is TGTGCCAGTAAGACGGGACTAGCGGGAGACAATGAGCAGTTCTTC. The full variable domain, its missing parts supplied by reference TRBV19 and TRBJ2-1, is DGGITQSPKYLFRKEGQNVTLSCEQNLNHDAMYWYRQDPGQGLRLIYYSQIVNDFQKGDIAEGYSVSREKKESFPLTVTSAQKNPTAFYLCASKTGLAGDNEQFFGPGTRLTVL.

This rearrangement joins TRBV7-9 to TRBJ2-5, with 9 bases lining up with TRBD1. Germline-derived CDR1 and CDR2 are SEHNR and FQNEAQ (reference sequence). V gave up 2 bases and J gave up 5 bases; unmatched junction bases: 6. There are 15 residues in the CDR3. The DNA of the CDR3 is TGTGCCAGCAGCTTACTCGGACAGGGGTCGGAGACCCAGTACTTC. Protein product: CASSLLGQGSETQYF. Supplemented by reference TRBV7-9 and TRBJ2-5, the full variable domain reads DTGVSQNPRHKITKRGQNVTFRCDPISEHNRLYWYRQTLGQGPEFLTYFQNEAQLEKSRLLSDRFSAERPKGSFSTLEIQRTEQGDSAMYLCASSLLGQGSETQYFGPGTRLLVL.

The chain joins TRBV4-3 to TRBJ1-5; D not certain. The CDR3 loop spans 17 amino acids. Germline V CDR1 and CDR2: LGHNA, YSLEER. V was trimmed by 0 bases and J by 2 bases, leaving 14 bases between them. The CDR3 loop is CASSQDLAAVGNQPQHF. In DNA, the CDR3 is TGCGCCAGCAGCCAAGATCTCGCCGCAGTGGGCAATCAGCCCCAGCATTTT.

Turning to this clone: Other DNA sequences in the same sample also yield this CDR3. The V gene is TRBV29-1, the J gene TRBJ2-7; 9 bases agree with TRBD1. This CDR3 is built from 13 residues. The germline CDR1 and CDR2 sequences are SQVTM and ANQGSEA. Trimming cost V 3 bases and J 2 bases; bases outside gene matches: 2. The CDR3 region has the DNA TGCAGCGTTGAGGGACAGGGAACCTACGAGCAGTACTTC. The encoded protein is CSVEGQGTYEQYF.

The chain couples TRBV5-5 to TRBJ2-5, with TRBD2 identical over 9 bases. In germline, CDR1 is SGHKS, CDR2 YYEKEE (reference sequence). Germline trimming cut 0 bases from V and 5 bases from J; bases unmatched to any gene: 14. The CDR3 consists of 18 residues. The CDR3 loop is CASSLARSGGPSRETQYF. The CDR3, as DNA: TGTGCCAGCAGCTTGGCCCGGAGCGGGGGGCCATCAAGGGAGACCCAGTACTTC.

This chain joins TRBV29-1 and TRBJ2-3, with 13 bases that match TRBD2. V was clipped by 7 bases and J by 5 bases; unmatched bases: 21. This CDR3 contains 19 residues. The V gene's germline CDR1 is SQVTM and CDR2 ANQGSEA. CDR3 in DNA: TGCAGCGCCTCGAGAAAAGGGGCACGGACTAGCGGGAGATTAGATACGCAGTATTTT. The encoded protein is CSASRKGARTSGRLDTQYF.

The chain combines TRBV11-3 with TRBJ2-5, with D hard to call. This CDR3 is built from 12 residues. The V and J ends lost 4 bases and 5 bases respectively, with 8 bases between them. CDR1 SGHNT and CDR2 YENEEA come from the germline V gene. The CDR3 nucleotides are TGTGCCAGCAGCTCTTCCCGGGAGACCCAGTACTTC. Residues: CASSSSRETQYF.

This chain joins TRBV7-3 and TRBJ2-1; 10 bases map to TRBD1. Per germline, CDR1 SGHTA and CDR2 FQGTGA. V shed 5 bases, J shed 7 bases, and the junction held 11 bases outside the gene matches. The CDR3 is made up of 16 amino acids. The CDR3 sequence is CASSRGTGEFGNEQFF. The CDR3 DNA reads TGTGCCAGCAGCCGAGGGACAGGGGAATTTGGGAATGAGCAGTTCTTC.

The chain recombines TRBV6-5 with TRBJ1-3; tentative D call: TRBD1 (5 bases). The germline V and J ends were trimmed by 4 bases and 1 base, with 5 bases remaining between them. Germline values: CDR1 MNHEY, CDR2 SVGAGI. The length of the CDR3 is 13 residues. The CDR3 reads CASSWTSGNTIYF. The CDR3 DNA reads as TGTGCCAGCAGTTGGACATCTGGAAACACCATATATTTT.

This clone was seen a single time. This chain uses TRBV10-3 with TRBJ2-1; D remains unclear. Trimming shortened V by 4 bases and J by 8 bases, and 12 bases separated the two germline ends. The CDR3 sequence is 13 residues long. CDR1 is ENHRY and CDR2 is SYGVKD in the germline V gene. The CDR3 DNA sequence: TGTGCCATCAGTGGGGCGACCTGGGATGAGCAGTTCTTC. It codes for CAISGATWDEQFF.